The present TCR beta chain was sequenced within a study of T cell responses to AZD1222 COVID-19 vaccine. Study observations and caveats: Females outnumbered males among donors, who were mostly white British; clonal diversity was possibly underestimated. Across spike, vaccine-associated CD4 TCRs were found, dominant at 160-218 and 743-854. The study found Spike-specific TCR breadth and depth rose after two AZD1222 doses.

The CDR3 has 15 residues. From germline, CDR1 is MGHRA and CDR2 YSYEKL. With 3 bases clipped from V and 0 bases from J, the junction kept 4 bases outside the gene matches. In the case of this clone: Antigen: not known.

Sequencing was performed with immunoSEQ multiplex PCR; in TCRdb, only in-frame clones are kept and a portion is missing. Found here are around 180,000 clones, 80% to 90% of them singletons; the top ten hold 2.5% to 3%. The chain uses TRBV4-1 and TRBJ1-1, with 7 bases lining up with TRBD1. The clonotype was recovered from an adult in good health. Sequencing was performed on peripheral blood, taken on day 0 of MenACWY control vaccination. DNA for the CDR3: TGCGCCAGCAGCCAGACAGGGTATGTGAACACTGAAGCTTTCTTT. Residues: CASSQTGYVNTEAFF.